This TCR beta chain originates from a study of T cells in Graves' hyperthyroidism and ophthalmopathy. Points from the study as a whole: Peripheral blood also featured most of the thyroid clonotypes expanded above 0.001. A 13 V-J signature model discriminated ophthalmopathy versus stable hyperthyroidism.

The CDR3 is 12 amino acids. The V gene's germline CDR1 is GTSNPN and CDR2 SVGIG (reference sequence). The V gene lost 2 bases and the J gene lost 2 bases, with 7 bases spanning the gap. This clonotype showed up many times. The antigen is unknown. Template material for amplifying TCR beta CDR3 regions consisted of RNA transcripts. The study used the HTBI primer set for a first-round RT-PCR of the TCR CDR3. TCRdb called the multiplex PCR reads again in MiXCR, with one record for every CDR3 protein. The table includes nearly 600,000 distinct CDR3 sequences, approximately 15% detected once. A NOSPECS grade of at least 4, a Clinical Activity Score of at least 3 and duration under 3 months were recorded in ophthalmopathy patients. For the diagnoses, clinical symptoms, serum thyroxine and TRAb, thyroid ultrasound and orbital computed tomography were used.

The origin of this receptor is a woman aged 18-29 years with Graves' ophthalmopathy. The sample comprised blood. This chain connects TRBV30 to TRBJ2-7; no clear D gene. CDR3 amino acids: CAWSLITYEQYF. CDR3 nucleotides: TGTGCCTGGAGTTTGATTACCTACGAGCAGTACTTC.